Below, 18 T cell receptor beta chains from the same sample are listed, as sequenced in a study of CD8 T cells in Susac syndrome. The authors reverse transcribed roughly 0.5 to 1 ug RNA with random hexamers. Each CDR3 protein gets one entry after TCRdb re-called the immunoSEQ multiplex PCR reads with MiXCR. The table lists about 140,000 distinct CDR3 sequences, about 93% of them singletons, with over 0.25% in the top ten. The sequenced sample was CD8+ T cells from PBMCs. These receptors came from a human donor in good health.

This chain links TRBV29-1 with TRBJ2-2; possible D gene TRBD2, 5 bases. Deletions cut 4 bases from V and 4 bases from J, with 13 bases between. CDR1 is SQVTM, CDR2 ANQGSEA, per germline. There are 14 residues in the CDR3. The CDR3 sequence: CSVGGGVGTGELFF. The DNA of the CDR3 is TGCAGCGTTGGAGGAGGAGTCGGCACCGGGGAGCTGTTTTTT.

The chain links TRBV20-1 to TRBJ1-2; 10 nucleotides match TRBD1. Germline trimming cut 5 bases from V and 3 bases from J; bases unmatched to any gene: 12. The CDR3 is 16 residues long. CDR1 is DFQATT and CDR2 is SNEGSKA in the germline V gene (reference sequence). This CDR3 reads CSALDNAGTGDYGYTF. Here the CDR3 DNA reads TGCAGTGCTCTCGACAATGCCGGGACAGGGGACTATGGCTACACCTTC.

The chain links TRBV4-3 to TRBJ2-1; 9 bases fit TRBD2. CDR1 is LGHNA, CDR2 YSLEER, per germline. V gave up 6 bases and J gave up 5 bases; unmatched junction bases: 8. The CDR3 covers 15 residues. The CDR3 here is CASRPGTSRNNEQFF. The CDR3 region has the DNA TGCGCCAGCAGACCCGGGACTAGCCGAAACAATGAGCAGTTCTTC.

The chain combines TRBV29-1 with TRBJ1-1; D is unclear. V was pared by 5 bases and J by 0 bases, with 10 bases between. The CDR3 is made up of 13 amino acids. Germline assignment: CDR1 SQVTM and CDR2 ANQGSEA. The CDR3 is CSVLDTMNTEAFF. CDR3 bases: TGCAGCGTTCTCGACACCATGAACACTGAAGCTTTCTTT.

The rearrangement links TRBV18 to TRBJ2-3; TRBD2 aligns across 8 bases. The V gene's germline CDR1 is KGHSH and CDR2 LQKENI. V shed 6 bases and J 1 base; nucleotides not matched to a gene: 3. The CDR3 is 14 amino acids. The CDR3 reads CASSAAGGTDTQYF. CDR3 DNA sequence: TGTGCCAGCTCCGCAGCGGGAGGCACAGATACGCAGTATTTT.

The V call is TRBV20-1, the J call TRBJ2-7, with 9 bases that match TRBD2. Losses at the gene ends were 3 bases for V and 4 bases for J; bases not matched to a gene: 4. The CDR3 length is 13 residues. Per the germline V gene, CDR1 is DFQATT and CDR2 is SNEGSKA (reference sequence). The CDR3 DNA reads as TGCAGTGCTAGGGCTAGCGGGAAGTACGAGCAGTACTTC. Its protein product is CSARASGKYEQYF.

The CDR3, as DNA: TGTGCCAGTAGTATGGGAGGGAACACTGAAGCTTTCTTT. Amino acid sequence: CASSMGGNTEAFF. The chain recombines TRBV19 with TRBJ1-1; D not certain. The CDR3 covers 13 residues. Per germline, CDR1 LNHDA and CDR2 SQIVND (reference sequence). V was cut by 3 bases and J by 1 base, with 6 bases left in between.

This rearrangement joins TRBV5-6 to TRBJ2-1; the match to TRBD1 covers 8 bases. Germline CDR1 reads SGHDT; CDR2 reads YYEEEE. With 0 bases clipped from V and 10 bases from J, the junction kept 9 bases outside the gene matches. The CDR3 covers 15 residues. CDR3 protein: CASSLGLTGGQEQFF. Written as DNA, the CDR3 is TGTGCCAGCAGCTTGGGGCTTACAGGGGGACAGGAGCAGTTCTTC.

This clonotype was counted once. The chain has TRBV28 and TRBJ2-1, with a possible D match to TRBD2 (7 bases). Per the germline V gene, CDR1 is MDHEN and CDR2 is SYDVKM. Between the trimmed V and J ends, which lost 11 bases and 8 bases, there was a span of 19 bases. The CDR3 totals 13 residues. The CDR3: CAGGAGAVDEQFF. CDR3 sequence (DNA): TGTGCCGGGGGGGCGGGAGCGGTCGATGAGCAGTTCTTC.

The chain carries TRBV11-2 and TRBJ2-5; D is unclear. Trimming cost V 0 bases and J 9 bases, with 8 bases left between them. Germline V gene data show CDR1 as SGHAT and CDR2 as FQNNGV. The CDR3 totals 12 residues. The CDR3 DNA sequence: TGTGCCAGCAGCTTAGATGTAGGTCCCCAGTACTTC. It yields the protein CASSLDVGPQYF.

Worth noting for this clonotype: Germline is not matched at one junction end, which may reflect a read error. The rearrangement uses TRBV20-1 and TRBJ2-1, with D possibly TRBD2 on 6 matching bases. The V gene's germline CDR1 is DFQATT and CDR2 SNEGSKA (reference sequence). The CDR3 runs 13 residues. CDR3 coding DNA: TGCAGTGCTAACGGGGACTCCGACAATGAGCAGTTCTTC. Its protein product is CSANGDSDNEQFF.

The CDR3 protein is CASSLFPGNYGYTF. The CDR3 coding sequence is TGTGCCAGCAGTTTATTCCCAGGGAACTATGGCTACACCTTC. J is TRBJ1-2 and V is TRBV27; D may be TRBD1 (5 bases). The V end lost 1 base, the J end lost 2 bases, and 8 bases lay between the germline ends. This CDR3 has 14 amino acids. Germline lookup yields CDR1 MNHEY and CDR2 SMNVEV (reference sequence).

The chain links TRBV7-2 to TRBJ2-7, with TRBD2 matching 11 bases. The CDR3 totals 15 residues. The germline V gene encodes CDR1 SGHTA and CDR2 FQGNSA. J was trimmed by 2 bases and V by 6 bases; bases with no gene match: 6. The CDR3 sequence: CASRIAGGSTYEQYF. The CDR3 nucleotides are TGTGCCAGCAGGATAGCGGGAGGGTCCACCTACGAGCAGTACTTC.

The sample holds a few counts of this clonotype. The rearrangement uses TRBV9 and TRBJ2-1; D is ambiguous. Germline CDR1 is SGDLS and CDR2 is YYNGEE. CDR3 size: 12 residues. The V end lost 2 bases, the J end lost 3 bases, and 3 bases lay between the germline ends. The CDR3 sequence: CASSVDYNEQFF. As DNA, the CDR3 is TGTGCCAGCAGCGTGGACTACAATGAGCAGTTCTTC.

This clonotype was counted between two and nine times. The chain uses TRBV30 and TRBJ2-7; possibly TRBD1 for D (6 bases). The CDR3 covers 14 residues. The V gene's germline CDR1 is GTSNPN and CDR2 SVGIG (reference sequence). V was clipped by 2 bases and J by 2 bases, with 13 bases between them. Here the CDR3 reads CAWSTRDTPYEQYF. As DNA, the CDR3 is TGTGCCTGGAGTACCCGGGACACACCCTACGAGCAGTACTTC.

The chain couples TRBV28 to TRBJ1-5; no reliable D call. CDR3 length: 14 residues. Trimming left V 6 bases short and J 5 bases short, with 14 bases between. The germline gives CDR1 MDHEN, CDR2 SYDVKM. CDR3 in amino acids: CASRIHGNDQPQHF. CDR3 coding DNA: TGTGCCAGCAGAATACACGGAAACGATCAGCCCCAGCATTTT.

The chain recombines TRBV6-2 or TRBV6-3 with TRBJ1-1; D is undetermined. The V gene lost 8 bases and the J gene lost 4 bases, with 17 bases spanning the gap. The CDR3 consists of 14 residues. CDR1 MNHEY and CDR2 SVGEGT come from the germline V gene. The CDR3 region has the DNA TGTGCCAGCGGTCCCGGCATGTGGTCCACTGAAGCTTTCTTT. Translation gives CASGPGMWSTEAFF.

This chain links TRBV29-1 with TRBJ2-3; no definite D call. This CDR3 has 13 amino acids. Germline V gene data show CDR1 as SQVTM and CDR2 as ANQGSEA. Trimming removed 3 bases from V and 5 bases from J, with 12 bases in between. This CDR3 reads CSVEAGSQDTQYF. In nucleotides, the CDR3 is TGCAGCGTTGAGGCCGGTTCACAAGATACGCAGTATTTT.